This is a list of T cell receptor beta chains from one sample in a study of cytomegalovirus exposure and HLA in healthy donors. Clones were read by immunoSEQ multiplex PCR, and TCRdb kept only the in-frame ones, dropping some. The repertoire holds 75,000 to 90,000 clones, with about 95% as singletons. Input material: PBMCs. Receptors were obtained from a woman between 18 and 29 years old in good health and CMV-seronegative. Each CDR3 is given with its conserved first and last residue. Each record gives: clone size, D gene, J gene, V gene, CDR3 protein, CDR3 DNA. The D gene is left open where the match is weak. Size is stated for part of the rows, as once, few or many counts, or as a class when the clone is expanded.

once,-,TRBJ1-5,TRBV6-1,CASSPYGGQPQHF,TGTGCCAGCAGTCCCTACGGGGGGCAGCCCCAGCATTTT
-,-,TRBJ2-5,TRBV9,CASSVDGDFQETQYF,TGTGCCAGCAGCGTAGACGGTGACTTCCAAGAGACCCAGTACTTC
-,-,TRBJ2-7,TRBV27,CASSPARVEYEQYF,TGTGCCAGCAGCCCGGCGAGGGTCGAATACGAGCAGTACTTC
-,-,TRBJ2-2,TRBV5-1,CATRGSANTGELFF,TGCGCCACCCGGGGGAGCGCGAACACCGGGGAGCTGTTTTTT
-,TRBD2,TRBJ2-3,TRBV7-8,CASRRLAGATDTQYF,TGTGCCAGCAGGAGGCTAGCGGGAGCCACAGATACGCAGTATTTT
-,TRBD1,TRBJ2-7,TRBV6-5,CASSRTGINEQYF,TGTGCCAGCAGTCGGACAGGGATCAACGAGCAGTACTTC
-,-,TRBJ1-3,TRBV18,CASSPQGLGNTIYF,TGTGCCAGCTCACCACAGGGGCTTGGAAACACCATATATTTT
-,-,TRBJ2-4,TRBV19,CASSIALGIQYF,TGTGCCAGTAGTATAGCCCTAGGCATTCAGTACTTC
once,-,TRBJ1-5,TRBV7-2,CASSLAGGNQPQHF,TGTGCCAGCAGCTTAGCGGGGGGGAATCAGCCCCAGCATTTT
-,TRBD1,TRBJ1-4,TRBV9,CASSSGQGAPSVEKLFF,TGTGCCAGCAGCTCCGGACAGGGGGCGCCAAGTGTTGAAAAACTGTTTTTT
-,-,TRBJ1-2,TRBV27,CASSPRNAGGYGYTF,TGTGCCAGCAGTCCCCGTAACGCCGGCGGGTATGGCTACACCTTC